This record concerns one T cell receptor (beta chain) sequence. Antigen specificity is unknown. This record comes from a study of cytomegalovirus exposure and HLA in healthy donors. The CDR3 totals 12 residues. V was clipped by 0 bases and J by 10 bases, with 9 bases between them. The germline gives CDR1 ENHRY, CDR2 SYGVKD. The study's findings and limits: In a later analysis, more than 15,000 TCR beta sequences were associated with HLA alleles at 0.05 false discovery rate. When the data were analyzed later, several of the most significant clusters appeared to be linked to common viral pathogens. In vitro confirmation showed a few CMV-associated chains to be CMV antigen specific.

13 Jbeta primers and 60 Vbeta primers were used for the PCR. Authors' analysis steps: There were 80 million or so unique TCR beta chains by a later count, and approximately 11 million of them were shared. Some clones are missing from TCRdb's copy, which holds only in-frame ones; the method was immunoSEQ multiplex PCR. That table furnishes V, J and clone size, whereas the DNA furnished D and trimming. The table has 90,000 to 150,000 clones, around 77% seen once; the top ten hold roughly 11%. The chain is built from TRBV10-3 and TRBJ1-1, with a tentative D call TRBD1 (6 bases). The sequence came from a man between 35 and 55 years old in good health and CMV-seropositive. Sequences were obtained from PBMCs. This chain's CDR3 is CAISESGAGAFF. The CDR3 bases are TGTGCCATCAGTGAGTCGGGGGCAGGAGCTTTCTTT.